Reported below is one TCR beta chain. The data were obtained in a study of OX40 agonist ivuxolimab in advanced cancers. Data came from immunoSEQ multiplex PCR; TCRdb stores just in-frame clones and leaves some out. The table records under 15,000 clones, roughly four fifths of them present only once. The CDR3 runs to 17 residues. The germline V gene encodes CDR1 SEHNR and CDR2 FQNEAQ (reference sequence). The V segment lost 0 bases and the J segment 9 bases; nucleotides outside the gene matches: 6. This sequence was found in an adult with an advanced solid tumor such as melanoma, head and neck, liver or kidney cancer. The chain recombines TRBV7-9 with TRBJ1-6; 12 positions agree with TRBD1. This specimen consisted of CD4+ or CD8+ T cells sorted from blood, obtained in a trial of the OX40 agonist ivuxolimab. CDR3 DNA sequence: TGTGCCAGCAGCTTAGCGCCGGGACAGGGGGCCGGTTCACCCCTCCACTTT. Its protein product is CASSLAPGQGAGSPLHF.